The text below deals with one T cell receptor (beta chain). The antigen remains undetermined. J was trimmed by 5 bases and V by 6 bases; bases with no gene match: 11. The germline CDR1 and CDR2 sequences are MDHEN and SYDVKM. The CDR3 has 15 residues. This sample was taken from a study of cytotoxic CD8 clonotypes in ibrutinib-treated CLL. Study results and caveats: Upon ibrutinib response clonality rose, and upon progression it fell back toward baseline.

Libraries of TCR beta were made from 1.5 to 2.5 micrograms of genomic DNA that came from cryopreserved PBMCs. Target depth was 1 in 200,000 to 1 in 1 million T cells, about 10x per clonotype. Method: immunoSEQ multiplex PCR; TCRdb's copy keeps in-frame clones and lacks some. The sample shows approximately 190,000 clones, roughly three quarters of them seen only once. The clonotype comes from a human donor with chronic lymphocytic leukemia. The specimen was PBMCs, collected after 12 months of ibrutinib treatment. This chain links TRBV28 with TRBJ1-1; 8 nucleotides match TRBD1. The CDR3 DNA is TGTGCCAGCAGACCATCGACAGGGGTCAGGACTGAAGCTTTCTTT. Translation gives CASRPSTGVRTEAFF.